The 6 T cell receptor beta chains listed next were all sequenced from one sample in a study of human T cells and chemical hapten exposure. Time point in this sample: patch test 1, 2 weeks after DPC sensitization. Indicated treatment: therapeutic diphenylcyclopropenone sensitization with weekly scalp DPC. MiXCR was run by TCRdb on the RACE reads, yielding one entry per CDR3 protein. The sample consists of under 150,000 distinct CDR3 sequences, about 12% of them appearing once. Sample: whole blood, taken in connection with sensitization to the hapten diphenylcyclopropenone (DPC). The source of these receptors is a woman aged 45-59 years with alopecia areata. Some clones in this sample may be carry-over from other donors' samples.

The J gene is TRBJ2-7, the V gene TRBV14, with unresolved D. V was pared by 1 base and J by 3 bases, with 16 bases between. Germline CDR1 reads SGHDN; CDR2 reads FVKESK. This CDR3 region has 16 residues. CDR3 sequence reads: CASSQVEGLRSYEQYF. CDR3 DNA sequence: TGTGCCAGCAGCCAAGTTGAAGGCCTACGTAGCTACGAGCAGTACTTC.

This sequence joins TRBV18 and TRBJ2-1; possibly TRBD2 for D (5 bases). From germline, CDR1 is KGHSH and CDR2 LQKENI. This CDR3 region has 16 residues. Between the trimmed V and J ends, which lost 6 bases and 0 bases, there was a span of 15 bases. The CDR3 region has the DNA TGTGCCAGCTCGTACGGCGCGGGCAGCTCCTACAATGAGCAGTTCTTC. Amino acid sequence: CASSYGAGSSYNEQFF.

The V and J genes are TRBV12-3 or TRBV12-4 and TRBJ1-5; 7 nucleotides agree with TRBD1. Unmatched junction bases numbered 8, after V lost 5 bases and J lost 7 bases. The CDR3 consists of 14 residues. The CDR3 reads CASSPRQGGQPQHF. Here the CDR3 DNA reads TGTGCCAGCAGTCCCCGACAGGGCGGGCAGCCCCAGCATTTT.

The chain couples TRBV4-1 to TRBJ2-7; D gene uncertain. The CDR3 runs 14 residues. CDR1 is MGHRA and CDR2 is YSYEKL in the germline V gene. Trimming cost V 3 bases and J 2 bases, with 11 bases left between them. The CDR3 coding sequence is TGCGCCAGCAGCCATACCGAGACACCCTACGAGCAGTACTTC. Its protein product is CASSHTETPYEQYF.

The chain has TRBV6-5 and TRBJ2-7, with no clear D. V was pared by 6 bases and J by 3 bases, with 15 bases between. Germline V gene lookup returns CDR1 MNHEY and CDR2 SVGAGI. The CDR3 runs 14 residues. The DNA of the CDR3 is TGTGCCAGCAGGCTGGCGTTAGGAGTCTACGAGCAGTACTTC. This encodes CASRLALGVYEQYF.

This chain uses TRBV7-9 with TRBJ2-1, with TRBD2 matching 7 bases. V lost 4 bases, J lost 5 bases, and 17 bases stayed unmatched. The germline CDR1 and CDR2 sequences are SEHNR and FQNEAQ (reference sequence). The CDR3 has 18 residues. The CDR3 loop is CASSSEEAGLAVHNEQFF. For the CDR3, the DNA is TGTGCCAGCAGCTCGGAAGAGGCAGGGCTAGCGGTACACAATGAGCAGTTCTTC.